The entry below describes one T cell receptor beta chain. Its cognate antigen is unknown. This specimen belongs to a study of chemoradiotherapy in HPV16-positive cancers. The trim removed 5 bases at V and 7 bases at J, leaving 8 bases unmatched. The length of the CDR3 is 16 residues. Germline CDR1 reads SGHTA; CDR2 reads FQGNSA. Repertoires were generated with immunoSEQ multiplex PCR, while TCRdb's copy carries only in-frame clones and drops some. The sample contains roughly 14,000 clones, 60% to 75% of which appear only once. Study-wide results and limits: Candidate HPV-specific clones and E7-related TCR motifs grew in tumor during treatment.

This receptor was identified in a human donor with HPV-associated anogenital cancer. V gene TRBV7-2 combines with J gene TRBJ2-2; 12 bases match TRBD2. The specimen was taken from a patient who underwent chemoradiotherapy. CDR3 nucleotides: TGTGCCAGCAGCACGACTAGCGGGAGTGCTATCGGGGAGCTGTTTTTT. Translated, it gives CASSTTSGSAIGELFF.